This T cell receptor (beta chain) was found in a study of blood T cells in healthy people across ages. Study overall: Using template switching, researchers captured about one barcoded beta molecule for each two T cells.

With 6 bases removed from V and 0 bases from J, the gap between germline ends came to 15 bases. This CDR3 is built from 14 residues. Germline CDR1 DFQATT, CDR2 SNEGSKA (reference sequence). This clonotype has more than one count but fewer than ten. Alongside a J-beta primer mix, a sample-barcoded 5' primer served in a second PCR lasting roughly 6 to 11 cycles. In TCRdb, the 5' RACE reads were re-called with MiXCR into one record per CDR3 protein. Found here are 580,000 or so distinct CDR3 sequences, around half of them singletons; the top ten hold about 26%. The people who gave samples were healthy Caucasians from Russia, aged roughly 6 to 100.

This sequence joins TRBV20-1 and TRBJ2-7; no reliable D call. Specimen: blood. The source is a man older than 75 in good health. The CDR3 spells CSAPLPAGSYEQYF. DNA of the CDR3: TGCAGTGCCCCCCTGCCCGCCGGCTCCTACGAGCAGTACTTC.